The clone carrying this TCR beta chain has just a few counts. The antigen remains unidentified. A unique molecular identifier was attached to every TCR cDNA molecule. MiXCR was run by TCRdb on the 5' RACE reads, yielding one entry per CDR3 protein. The table has about 85,000 distinct CDR3 sequences, more than 15% seen once. V dropped 3 bases and J dropped 7 bases, with 15 bases sitting between them. The CDR3 totals 14 residues. CDR1 and CDR2 from the germline V gene are DFQATT and SNEGSKA (reference sequence). Time point in this sample: sample taken at primary tumor resection. Tumor, nontumor lung or frozen PBMC supplied whole RNA, sequenced without sorting. These data belong to a study of spatial heterogeneity in lung cancer. Study context: Fewer alpha-chain than beta-chain sequences were consistently detected. Raw sequencing reads included, on average, more than eight appearances of each unique TCR and UMI combination. Broader study findings: Ubiquitous expanded tumor TCRs were seen in blood more at resection than at follow-up.

Sequencing was performed on PBMCs, taken at surgery. The sequence was obtained from a male donor with early-stage non-small cell lung cancer. V and J are TRBV20-1 and TRBJ2-2; D is uncertain. The CDR3 region has the DNA TGCAGTGCTAGCAAACTCCGTGAGGACGGGGAGCTGTTTTTT. Translation gives CSASKLREDGELFF.